Each of the 29 T cell receptor beta chains below was sequenced from the same sample in a study of T-cell reconstitution after alpha-beta-depleted transplantation in children. TCRbeta library construction was performed incorporating unique molecular identifiers. TCRdb redid the calling of the PCR reads with MiXCR, one entry per CDR3 protein. The repertoire holds about 460,000 distinct CDR3 sequences, with around 12% as singletons. The sample was PBMCs from the stem cell graft donor, taken from the stem cell graft. These TCRs come from a human donor who donated a stem cell graft to a child with combined immunodeficiency.

The chain combines TRBV7-9 with TRBJ2-5, with no clear D. Trimming cost V 6 bases and J 1 base, with 9 bases left between them. CDR1 SEHNR and CDR2 FQNEAQ come from the germline V gene (reference sequence). The CDR3 sequence is 13 residues long. The CDR3 sequence is CASRDVLQETQYF. The CDR3 DNA reads as TGTGCCAGCAGAGACGTCCTCCAAGAGACCCAGTACTTC.

V is TRBV29-1 and J is TRBJ2-5, with D hard to call. The CDR3 extends over 10 amino acids. The germline V gene has CDR1 SQVTM and CDR2 ANQGSEA. The CDR3 nucleotides read TGCAGTGGTAGCTGGGAGACCCAGTACTTC. Its translation is CSGSWETQYF.

The V gene is TRBV27, the J gene TRBJ1-1; a weak D match, TRBD1 (5 bases). V was pared by 2 bases and J by 2 bases, with 9 bases between. The CDR3 runs to 14 residues. The germline V gene has CDR1 MNHEY and CDR2 SMNVEV (reference sequence). The chain's CDR3 is CASSLAGSNTEAFF. The DNA for the CDR3 is TGTGCCAGCAGTTTAGCAGGGAGTAACACTGAAGCTTTCTTT.

Note on this clonotype: With a much larger clone just one base away, this may be a read error. The chain is built from TRBV13 and TRBJ1-3; 10 positions agree with TRBD1. The CDR3 runs to 15 residues. V gave up 5 bases and J gave up 2 bases; unmatched junction bases: 3. The germline V gene has CDR1 PRHDT and CDR2 FYEKMQ (reference sequence). The CDR3 DNA follows: TGTGCCAGCAGCCAAGGGACAGGGGCTGGAAACACCATATATTTT. This sequence encodes CASSQGTGAGNTIYF.

This clonotype was detected only a few times. The V gene is TRBV10-3, the J gene TRBJ2-5, with a tentative D call TRBD2 (6 bases). Germline CDR1 is ENHRY and CDR2 is SYGVKD. The CDR3 extends over 16 amino acids. Between the trimmed V and J ends, which lost 0 bases and 5 bases, there was a span of 16 bases. The CDR3 DNA is TGTGCCATCAGTGAGTCGCGGGGAACAGCCCGGGAGACCCAGTACTTC. It translates to CAISESRGTARETQYF.

The sample holds many counts of this clonotype. This chain connects TRBV20-1 to TRBJ2-1; D is uncertain. CDR3 length: 11 amino acids. CDR1 and CDR2 (germline): DFQATT, SNEGSKA (reference sequence). Between the trimmed V and J ends, which lost 3 bases and 9 bases, there was a span of 9 bases. CDR3: CSARETGEQFF. CDR3 DNA sequence: TGCAGTGCTAGGGAGACTGGTGAGCAGTTCTTC.

This clonotype was observed many times. This rearrangement joins TRBV20-1 to TRBJ2-1; 13 nucleotides line up with TRBD2. CDR1 DFQATT and CDR2 SNEGSKA come from the germline V gene (reference sequence). The CDR3 sequence is 18 residues long. With V trimmed by 1 base and J by 8 bases, 14 bases remained unmatched. CDR3 sequence: CSARGEGLAGVLLDEQFF. DNA of the CDR3: TGCAGTGCTAGAGGCGAAGGACTAGCGGGAGTACTATTGGATGAGCAGTTCTTC.

The J gene is TRBJ2-3, the V gene TRBV7-9; 7 bases are a match to TRBD2. Germline V lookup: CDR1 SEHNR, CDR2 FQNEAQ (reference sequence). V was clipped by 4 bases and J by 9 bases; unmatched bases: 13. The CDR3 sequence is 15 residues long. Here the CDR3 reads CASSSRGGVDATQYF. CDR3 nucleotides: TGTGCCAGCAGCTCGCGCGGGGGTGTAGACGCCACGCAGTATTTT. The full variable domain, rest sourced from reference TRBV7-9 and TRBJ2-3, is DTGVSQNPRHKITKRGQNVTFRCDPISEHNRLYWYRQTLGQGPEFLTYFQNEAQLEKSRLLSDRFSAERPKGSFSTLEIQRTEQGDSAMYLCASSSRGGVDATQYFGPGTRLTVL.

This clonotype has just a few counts. The rearrangement joins TRBV11-3 to TRBJ2-1; the D gene is possibly TRBD2 (6 bases). The CDR3 runs to 15 residues. Trimming took 5 bases from V and 10 from J, leaving 21 bases between them. CDR1 and CDR2 (germline): SGHNT, YENEEA. In DNA form, the CDR3 reads TGTGCCAGCAGCCCCGGGGAGGTTCGGGTTGGGGAGCAGTTCTTC. Protein sequence: CASSPGEVRVGEQFF.

This clonotype was found a few times. The rearrangement links TRBV5-1 to TRBJ2-1, with no clear D. CDR3 length: 13 residues. Germline V gives CDR1 SGHRS, CDR2 YFSETQ. V was clipped by 1 base and J by 8 bases, with 10 bases between them. The CDR3 protein is CASSLWPGYEQFF. DNA for the CDR3: TGCGCCAGCAGCTTGTGGCCCGGGTATGAGCAGTTCTTC.

This clonotype was counted ten times or more. The chain employs TRBV21-1 and TRBJ1-5. TRBV21-1 counts as a pseudogene. The CDR3 spans 14 residues. The CDR3 loop reads CASSKYVSCQPQHF. The CDR3 bases are TGTGCCAGCAGCAAATACGTCTCCTGCCAGCCCCAGCATTTT.

The rearrangement joins TRBV24-1 to TRBJ1-1, with 7 bases lining up with TRBD1. The CDR3 runs to 13 residues. Per the germline V gene, CDR1 is KGHDR and CDR2 is SFDVKD. V lost 5 bases to trimming and J lost 5 bases; unmatched junction nucleotides: 4. DNA of the CDR3: TGTGCCACCAGTGCAGGGGGGATGACTGAAGCTTTCTTT. This encodes CATSAGGMTEAFF.

This rearrangement joins TRBV24-1 to TRBJ2-1, with 13 nucleotides matching TRBD2. Germline-derived CDR1 and CDR2 are KGHDR and SFDVKD. The CDR3 is made up of 18 amino acids. J was trimmed by 4 bases and V by 9 bases; bases with no gene match: 14. The CDR3 spells CATGPGLAGWVGYNEQFF. Here the CDR3 DNA reads TGTGCCACCGGACCGGGACTAGCGGGATGGGTGGGGTACAATGAGCAGTTCTTC.

This clonotype has ten or more counts. J is TRBJ1-2 and V is TRBV5-1; D call uncertain. V was trimmed by 0 bases and J by 6 bases, leaving 12 bases between them. This CDR3 is built from 14 residues. Germline V gene sequence: CDR1 SGHRS, CDR2 YFSETQ. In nucleotides, the CDR3 is TGCGCCAGCAGCTTGGAGCCGGGGATGGATGGCTACACCTTC. This codes for CASSLEPGMDGYTF.

This clonotype occurred a few times. The junction differs from germline at one of its ends, possibly a read error. The DNA for the CDR3 is TGTGCCAGCTGCTTCGGACTTAGCAATCAGCCCCAGCATTTT. Residues: CASCFGLSNQPQHF. This chain joins TRBV5-8 and TRBJ1-5; unclear D gene. Germline V gene lookup returns CDR1 SGHTS and CDR2 YDEGEE. This CDR3 has 14 amino acids.

The chain combines TRBV9 with TRBJ2-3, with TRBD1 identical over 8 bases. The V segment lost 3 bases and the J segment 10 bases; nucleotides outside the gene matches: 7. The CDR3 sequence is 13 residues long. Germline loops: CDR1 SGDLS, CDR2 YYNGEE. DNA of the CDR3: TGTGCCAGCAGCGCTCCCGGGACAGGACCGCAGTATTTT. Translation: CASSAPGTGPQYF.

This clonotype was picked up a small number of times. The V and J genes are TRBV12-3 or TRBV12-4 and TRBJ2-5, with D perhaps assigned TRBD1 or TRBD2 (5 bases each). The CDR3 consists of 14 residues. Trimming stripped 5 bases from V and 4 bases from J, with 14 bases between. CDR3 nucleotides: TGTGCCAGCAGTCCAGGGACCACGAGAGAGACCCAGTACTTC. Translation: CASSPGTTRETQYF.

This clonotype occurred many times. The chain uses TRBV7-9 and TRBJ2-7; a weak D match, TRBD2 (5 bases). With 4 bases removed from V and 0 bases from J, the gap between germline ends came to 16 bases. The CDR3 spans 16 residues. Germline-derived CDR1 and CDR2 are SEHNR and FQNEAQ (reference sequence). The CDR3 region is CASSSLASGNSYEQYF. The DNA for the CDR3 is TGTGCCAGCAGCTCACTCGCCAGCGGAAACTCCTACGAGCAGTACTTC.

The V call is TRBV6-1, the J call TRBJ1-4; weak D call: TRBD1 (6 bases). CDR3 length: 14 amino acids. V was shortened by 3 bases and J by 8 bases, with 13 bases between the two germline ends. The germline CDR1 and CDR2 sequences are MNHNS and SASEGT. CDR3 coding DNA: TGTGCCAGCAGTGACACAGGGAGTGGGGAAAAACTGTTTTTT. This translates into CASSDTGSGEKLFF.

The chain has TRBV12-3 or TRBV12-4 and TRBJ2-1, with 15 positions matching TRBD2. This CDR3 spans 16 amino acids. V gave up 4 bases and J gave up 7 bases; unmatched junction bases: 5. The CDR3 DNA sequence: TGTGCCAGCAGTTGGGGGACTAGCGGGGGGCGGAATGAGCAGTTCTTC. Residues: CASSWGTSGGRNEQFF.

This clonotype was seen at least ten times. The V call is TRBV20-1, the J call TRBJ1-6, with 9 bases that match TRBD1. Germline lookup yields CDR1 DFQATT and CDR2 SNEGSKA (reference sequence). V trimming: 5 bases; J trimming: 9 bases; junction bases outside the gene matches: 8. The CDR3 spans 14 residues. The CDR3, as DNA: TGCAGTGCTGCAAGGACAGGGGATAGTTCACCCCTCCACTTT. This codes for CSAARTGDSSPLHF.

The gene calls are TRBV6-2 or TRBV6-3 and TRBJ2-5; no definite D call. V lost 2 bases, J lost 6 bases, and 4 bases lay in between. The CDR3 loop spans 11 amino acids. CDR1 MNHEY and CDR2 SVGEGT come from the germline V gene. The CDR3 coding sequence is TGTGCCAGCAGTTACCAGAAGACCCAGTACTTC. Residues: CASSYQKTQYF.

The V call is TRBV29-1, the J call TRBJ2-2, with D perhaps TRBD1 (6 bases). Trimming pared 3 bases from V and 0 bases from J, leaving 11 bases between. Germline V lookup: CDR1 SQVTM, CDR2 ANQGSEA. CDR3 length: 15 residues. Here the CDR3 DNA reads TGCAGCGTTGAGGGCAGGGGACCGAACACCGGGGAGCTGTTTTTT. This codes for CSVEGRGPNTGELFF.

The rearrangement uses TRBV29-1 and TRBJ2-6; D gene unclear. The CDR3 extends over 14 amino acids. CDR1 is SQVTM, CDR2 ANQGSEA, per germline. V was cut by 4 bases and J by 0 bases, with 7 bases left in between. The CDR3 sequence: CSVGSRSGANVLTF. CDR3 nucleotides: TGCAGCGTTGGCTCCCGCTCTGGGGCCAACGTCCTGACTTTC.

This clonotype has more than one count but fewer than ten. The chain couples TRBV12-3 or TRBV12-4 to TRBJ2-5, with 11 bases matching TRBD2. The CDR3 has 15 residues. J was trimmed by 5 bases and V by 8 bases; bases with no gene match: 10. CDR3: CASGDLAGGEETQYF. In nucleotides, the CDR3 is TGTGCCAGCGGCGACCTAGCGGGAGGAGAGGAGACCCAGTACTTC.

The V call is TRBV7-2, the J call TRBJ2-1; 9 bases map to TRBD2. Germline lookup yields CDR1 SGHTA and CDR2 FQGNSA. The CDR3 sequence is 15 residues long. J gave up 12 bases and V 1 base, and 10 bases lay outside the gene matches. The CDR3 DNA sequence: TGTGCCAGCAGCTTAGAAGGGACTAGCTCTTCAGTGCAGTTCTTC. Protein sequence: CASSLEGTSSSVQFF.

The table lists this clonotype with many counts. The chain combines TRBV10-3 with TRBJ2-1; 9 bases agree with TRBD2. The CDR3 is 12 residues long. Germline CDR1 is ENHRY and CDR2 is SYGVKD. The ends lost 6 bases at V and 12 bases at J; junction bases unmatched: 6. The CDR3 region is CAIRRDSGGQFF. DNA for the CDR3: TGTGCCATCAGGAGGGATAGCGGGGGGCAGTTCTTC.

This clonotype has only a few counts. The chain employs TRBV7-9 and TRBJ1-2, with 7 bases matching TRBD1. The CDR3 sequence is 16 residues long. Unmatched junction bases numbered 12, after V lost 4 bases and J lost 4 bases. Germline CDR1 SEHNR, CDR2 FQNEAQ (reference sequence). The CDR3 sequence: CASSSQNRDRFYGYTF. The CDR3 DNA reads as TGTGCCAGCAGCTCCCAAAACCGGGACAGATTCTATGGCTACACCTTC. The full variable domain, completed using reference TRBV7-9 and TRBJ1-2, is DTGVSQNPRHKITKRGQNVTFRCDPISEHNRLYWYRQTLGQGPEFLTYFQNEAQLEKSRLLSDRFSAERPKGSFSTLEIQRTEQGDSAMYLCASSSQNRDRFYGYTFGSGTRLTVV.

This clonotype was seen ten or more times. The chain couples TRBV27 to TRBJ1-6, with D possibly TRBD1 on 6 matching bases. The CDR3 has 17 amino acids. Trimming took 0 bases from V and 9 from J, leaving 18 bases between them. In germline, CDR1 is MNHEY, CDR2 SMNVEV (reference sequence). The CDR3 sequence: CASSLSTPPGGGSPLHF. The CDR3 DNA reads TGTGCCAGCAGTTTATCAACCCCTCCGGGGGGCGGTTCACCCCTCCACTTT.